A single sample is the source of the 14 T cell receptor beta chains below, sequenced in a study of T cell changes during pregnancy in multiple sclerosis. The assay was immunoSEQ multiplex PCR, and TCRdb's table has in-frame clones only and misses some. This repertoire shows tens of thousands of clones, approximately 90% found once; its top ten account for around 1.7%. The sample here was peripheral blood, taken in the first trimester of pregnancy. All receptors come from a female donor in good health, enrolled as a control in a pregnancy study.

In DNA, the CDR3 is TGTGCCAGCAGCTTAAGATTGGCGGGGGCCTCAGATACGCAGTATTTT. Amino acids: CASSLRLAGASDTQYF. V is TRBV11-2 and J is TRBJ2-3; D possibly corresponds to TRBD2 (7 bases). V was trimmed by 2 bases and J by 4 bases, leaving 16 bases between them. CDR3 length equals 16 residues. Per germline, CDR1 SGHAT and CDR2 FQNNGV.

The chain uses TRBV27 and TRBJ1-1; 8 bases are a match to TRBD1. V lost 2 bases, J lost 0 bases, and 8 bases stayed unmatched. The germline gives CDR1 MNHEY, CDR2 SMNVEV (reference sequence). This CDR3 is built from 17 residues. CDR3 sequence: CASSLRPGGAVNTEAFF. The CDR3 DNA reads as TGTGCCAGCAGTTTAAGGCCAGGGGGCGCGGTGAACACTGAAGCTTTCTTT.

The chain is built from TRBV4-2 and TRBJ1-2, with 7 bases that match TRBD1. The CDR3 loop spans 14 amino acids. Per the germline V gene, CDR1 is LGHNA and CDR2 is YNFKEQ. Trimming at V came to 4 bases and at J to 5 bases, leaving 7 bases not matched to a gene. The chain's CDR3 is CASSPILQGYGYTF. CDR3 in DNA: TGTGCCAGCAGCCCGATTCTACAGGGGTATGGCTACACCTTC.

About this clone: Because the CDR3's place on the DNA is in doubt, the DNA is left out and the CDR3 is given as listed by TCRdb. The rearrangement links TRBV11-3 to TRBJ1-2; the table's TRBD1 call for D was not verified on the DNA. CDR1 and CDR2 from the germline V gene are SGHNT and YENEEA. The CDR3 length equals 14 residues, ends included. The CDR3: CASSFSFGQGSKTF.

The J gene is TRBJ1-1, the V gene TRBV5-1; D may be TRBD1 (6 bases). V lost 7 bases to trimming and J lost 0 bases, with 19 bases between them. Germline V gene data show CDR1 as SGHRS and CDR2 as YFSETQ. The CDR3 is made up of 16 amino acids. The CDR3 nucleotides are TGCGCCAGCCACGGACAGTCCAACCAACTGAACACTGAAGCTTTCTTT. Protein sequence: CASHGQSNQLNTEAFF. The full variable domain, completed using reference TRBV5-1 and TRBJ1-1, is KAGVTQTPRYLIKTRGQQVTLSCSPISGHRSVSWYQQTPGQGLQFLFEYFSETQRNKGNFPGRFSGRQFSNSRSEMNVSTLELGDSALYLCASHGQSNQLNTEAFFGQGTRLTVV.

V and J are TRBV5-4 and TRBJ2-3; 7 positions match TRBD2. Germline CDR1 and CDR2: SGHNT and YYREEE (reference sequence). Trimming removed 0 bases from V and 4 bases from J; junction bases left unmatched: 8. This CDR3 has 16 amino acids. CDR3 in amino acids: CASSLGLQAGADTQYF. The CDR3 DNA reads TGTGCCAGCAGCTTGGGCCTACAGGCGGGGGCAGATACGCAGTATTTT.

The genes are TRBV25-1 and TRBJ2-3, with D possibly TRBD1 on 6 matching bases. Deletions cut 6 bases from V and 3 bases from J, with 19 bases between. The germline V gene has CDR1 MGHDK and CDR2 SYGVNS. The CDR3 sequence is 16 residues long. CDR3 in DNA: TGTGCCAGCAGCTGGTGGACAGATCGCACAACAGATACGCAGTATTTT. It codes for CASSWWTDRTTDTQYF.

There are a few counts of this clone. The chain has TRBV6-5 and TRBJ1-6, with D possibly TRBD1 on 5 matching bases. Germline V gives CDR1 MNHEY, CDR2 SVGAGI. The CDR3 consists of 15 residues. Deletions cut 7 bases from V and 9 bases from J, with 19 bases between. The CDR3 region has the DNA TGTGCCAGCACCTCGGACCCCAGCGGGGGTTCACCCCTCCACTTT. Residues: CASTSDPSGGSPLHF.

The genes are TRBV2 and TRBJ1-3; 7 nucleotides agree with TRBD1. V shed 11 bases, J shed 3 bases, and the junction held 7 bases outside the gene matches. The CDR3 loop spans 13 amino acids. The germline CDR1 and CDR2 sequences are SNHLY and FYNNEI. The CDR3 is CASNRDSGNTIYF. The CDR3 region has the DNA TGTGCCTCTAACAGGGACAGTGGAAACACCATATATTTT.

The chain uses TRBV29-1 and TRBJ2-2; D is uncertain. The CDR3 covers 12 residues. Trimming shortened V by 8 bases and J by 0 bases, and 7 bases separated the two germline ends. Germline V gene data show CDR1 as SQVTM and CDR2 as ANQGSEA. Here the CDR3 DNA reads TGCAGCTTACTCGCGAACACCGGGGAGCTGTTTTTT. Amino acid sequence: CSLLANTGELFF.

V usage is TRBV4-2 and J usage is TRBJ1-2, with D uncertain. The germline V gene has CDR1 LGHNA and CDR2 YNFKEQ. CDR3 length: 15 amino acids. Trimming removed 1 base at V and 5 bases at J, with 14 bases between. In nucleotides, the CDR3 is TGTGCCAGCAGCCAAGGATCAGTCAAGGAGTATGGCTACACCTTC. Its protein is CASSQGSVKEYGYTF.

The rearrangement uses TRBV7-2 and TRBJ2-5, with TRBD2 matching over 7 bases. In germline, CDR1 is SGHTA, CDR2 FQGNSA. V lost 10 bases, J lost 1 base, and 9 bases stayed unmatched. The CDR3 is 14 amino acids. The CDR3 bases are TGTGCCACCTCGGGGGGATCGATCCAAGAGACCCAGTACTTC. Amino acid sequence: CATSGGSIQETQYF.

This CDR3 is CASSEGGSNQPQHF. In DNA form, the CDR3 reads TGTGCCAGTAGTGAGGGGGGGAGCAATCAGCCCCAGCATTTT. V gene TRBV19 combines with J gene TRBJ1-5; tentative D call: TRBD1 (6 bases). The CDR3 consists of 14 residues. Germline V gene lookup returns CDR1 LNHDA and CDR2 SQIVND (reference sequence). V was trimmed by 5 bases and J by 1 base, leaving 9 bases between them.

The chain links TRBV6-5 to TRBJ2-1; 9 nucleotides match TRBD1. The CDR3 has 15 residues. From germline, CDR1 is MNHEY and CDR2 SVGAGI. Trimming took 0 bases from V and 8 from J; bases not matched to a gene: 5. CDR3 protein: CASSYSPGTGHEQFF. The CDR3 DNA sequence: TGTGCCAGCAGTTACTCGCCCGGGACAGGGCATGAGCAGTTCTTC.